This entry describes one T cell receptor beta chain. The antigen this receptor binds is unknown. No much larger clonotype is one base removed from it; base qualities were not supplied. This sample was taken from a study of T cells in Graves' hyperthyroidism and ophthalmopathy (dated by TCRdb to the late 2010s). Concerning the study at large: Peripheral blood was collected at initial diagnosis, before any treatment. To identify distinguishing TCR V-J signatures, a discovery cohort of some 99 patients was used, comprising some 45 with Graves' ophthalmopathy and around 57 with stable Graves' hyperthyroidism. An independent validation cohort of some 18 hyperthyroidism patients and 17 patients who later progressed to ophthalmopathy tested prospective prediction of ophthalmopathy. The 80 to 100 discovery patients were randomly divided into training and test sets at a 7:3 ratio. The study also compared thyroid tissue and blood T-cell repertoires from roughly six Graves' hyperthyroidism patients. After blood sampling, hyperthyroidism patients were treated with methimazole at a starting dose of 30 mg daily, and ophthalmopathy patients were treated with high-dose intravenous methylprednisolone. The paper reports TCR Vbeta CDR3 sequencing of about 140 peripheral blood samples: around 41 ophthalmopathy, approximately 74 hyperthyroidism and approximately 17 progressor patients.

V and J are truncated by 6 bases and 0 bases respectively, leaving an intervening sequence of 18 bases. There are 17 amino acids in the CDR3, from cysteine to phenylalanine inclusive. Only the CDR3 region is kept as DNA, spanning 51 bases read in frame from base 1. From the germline V gene (reference sequence), CDR1 is LNHDA and CDR2 is SQIVND. Hyperthyroidism patients were newly diagnosed, had a disease duration of under 2 months, and were aged 18 to 65 years. Exclusion was applied to patients with uncontrolled infections, other autoimmune diseases, pregnancy or lactation. Diagnoses relied on clinical symptoms, serum thyroxine and TRAb, thyroid ultrasound and orbital computed tomography. Blood from progressor patients was collected at the time of first diagnosis with hyperthyroidism, before any ophthalmopathy symptoms had appeared. Ficoll-Paque density gradient centrifugation was used to isolate PBMCs from approximately 10 ml of fresh peripheral blood. Progressor patients were first diagnosed with Graves' hyperthyroidism and then developed ophthalmopathy during follow-up. Total RNA was extracted with Trizol reagent, and quality was checked on an Agilent 2100 Bioanalyzer.

The TCR beta CDR3 regions were amplified from the RNA transcripts. The first round of RT-PCR for the TCR CDR3 was performed with the HTBI primer set and the Qiagen OneStep RT-PCR kit. A second multiplex PCR round built the libraries, followed by size selection and purification. The libraries were sequenced on an Illumina HiSeq2000 using paired-end 100 bp reads. The source study handled its data this way. SOAPnuke was used to process the raw data, with reads discarded if the reads contained adapters or uncalled bases, had a mean Phred below 15, or lacked an exact constant-primer or identifier match. High-quality paired reads were merged with COPE v1.2.5, and unique nucleotide sequences were defined as clonotypes. MiTCR v1.1 was used to align clonotypes to the IMGT TRBV, TRBD and TRBJ reference segments. Only V-J combinations with frequency above 0.0001, covering about 99% of repertoires, were analysed. The TCS score was defined as the ratio of F50 (clonal expansion) to E x V (chaos), calculated using BLOSUM62-based TCRdist between CDR3 peptides within each V-J. Welch's t-statistics and random forest reduced several hundred V-J features to 13, which were used in a naive Bayes classifier (R e1071). TCRdb trimmed public reads at Q25 via fastp, called clones via MiXCR and kept in-frame beta chains. Merged by CDR3 protein, the rows form single entries marked with the most common genes and DNA. What appears here as the V and J calls and clone size reflects TCRdb's work, not the paper's. This sample is represented by over 700,000 distinct CDR3 sequences; roughly a sixth of them were singletons. The ten largest clones represent roughly 17% of the sample.

Paper-wide results and their limitations: No statistical method was used to fix the sample size in advance, and group allocation was not hidden from the investigators. A 13 V-J signature model separated ophthalmopathy from stable hyperthyroidism, with over 85% sensitivity and 81.08% specificity in cross-validation and 80%/75% in testing. In validation, progression to ophthalmopathy was predicted by the model with around 70% sensitivity and 72% to 85% specificity, a median of approximately 6.5 months before onset. Most expanded thyroid clonotypes (frequency above 0.001) were also found in blood, which suggests that blood repertoires may mirror thyroid immune responses.

The sequenced material came from blood. The rearranged segments are TRBV19 and TRBJ1-3; possibly the D gene is TRBD1, per 6 matching bases. The sequence was collected from a woman between 45 and 65 years old with Graves' hyperthyroidism that later progressed to Graves' ophthalmopathy. CDR3 reads: CASSQNFGGHSGNTIYF. The nucleotide sequence reads as follows: TGTGCCAGTAGCCAGAATTTTGGGGGCCACTCTGGAAACACCATATATTTT.